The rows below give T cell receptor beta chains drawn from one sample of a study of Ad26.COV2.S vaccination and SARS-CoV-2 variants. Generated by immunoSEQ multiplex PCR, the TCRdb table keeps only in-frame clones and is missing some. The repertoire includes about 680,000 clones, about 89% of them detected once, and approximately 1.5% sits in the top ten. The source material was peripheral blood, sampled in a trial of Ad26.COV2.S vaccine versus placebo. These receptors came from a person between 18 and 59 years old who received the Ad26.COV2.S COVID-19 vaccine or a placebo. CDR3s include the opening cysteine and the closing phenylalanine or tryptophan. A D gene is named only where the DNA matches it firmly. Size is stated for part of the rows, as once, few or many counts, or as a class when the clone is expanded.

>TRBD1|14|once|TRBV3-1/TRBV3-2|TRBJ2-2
CASSRQGNTGELFF
TGTGCCAGCTCGCGACAGGGGAACACCGGGGAGCTGTTTTTT
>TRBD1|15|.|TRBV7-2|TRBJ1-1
CASSLTPGGRTEAFF
TGTGCCAGCAGCTTAACACCAGGGGGGCGTACTGAAGCTTTCTTT
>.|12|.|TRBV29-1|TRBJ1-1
CSVEGSATEAFF
TGCAGCGTTGAGGGGAGCGCCACTGAAGCTTTCTTT
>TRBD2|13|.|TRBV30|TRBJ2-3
CAWRGGMADTQYF
TGTGCCTGGAGGGGGGGGATGGCAGATACGCAGTATTTT
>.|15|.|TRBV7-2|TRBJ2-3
CASSSLAPSTDTQYF
TGTGCCAGCAGTTCCCTAGCGCCTAGCACAGATACGCAGTATTTT
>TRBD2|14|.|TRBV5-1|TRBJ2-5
CASSASGNQETQYF
TGCGCCAGCAGTGCTAGCGGAAATCAAGAGACCCAGTACTTC
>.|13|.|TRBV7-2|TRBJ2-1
CASSSTDHNEQFF
TGTGCCAGCAGCTCCACAGACCACAATGAGCAGTTCTTC
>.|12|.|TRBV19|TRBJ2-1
CASGTLGHEQFF
TGTGCCAGTGGGACCCTGGGACATGAGCAGTTCTTC
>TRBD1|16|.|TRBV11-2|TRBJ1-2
CASSLVRGQGNYGYTF
TGTGCCAGCAGCTTAGTTAGGGGACAGGGAAACTATGGCTACACCTTC
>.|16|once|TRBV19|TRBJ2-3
CASTMMGSGRTDTQYF
TGTGCCAGTACAATGATGGGTAGCGGCCGCACAGATACGCAGTATTTT
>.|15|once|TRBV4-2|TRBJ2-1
CASSQGGTSYNEQFF
TGTGCCAGCAGCCAAGGGGGGACCTCCTACAATGAGCAGTTCTTC
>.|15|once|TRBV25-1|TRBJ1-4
CASSELRASNEKLFF
TGTGCCAGCAGTGAACTGAGGGCTTCTAATGAAAAACTGTTTTTT
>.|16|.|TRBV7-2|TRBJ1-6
CASRLYRDTYNSPLHF
TGTGCCAGCAGATTATACCGGGACACATATAATTCACCCCTCCACTTT
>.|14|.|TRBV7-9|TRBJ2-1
CASSLASLYNEQFF
TGTGCCAGCAGCTTGGCTAGCCTGTACAATGAGCAGTTCTTC
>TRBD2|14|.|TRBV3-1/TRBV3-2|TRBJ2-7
CASSRLAGLYEQYF
TGTGCCAGCAGCCGACTAGCGGGTCTCTACGAGCAGTACTTC
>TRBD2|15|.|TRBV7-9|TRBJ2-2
CASSPRGGEDGELFF
TGTGCCAGCAGCCCCCGCGGGGGGGAGGACGGGGAGCTGTTTTTT
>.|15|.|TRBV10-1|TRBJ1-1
CASSSREAGYTEAFF
TGCGCCAGCAGTTCTCGGGAAGCCGGGTACACTGAAGCTTTCTTT
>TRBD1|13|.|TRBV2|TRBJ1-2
CAARQGIKDGYTF
TGTGCCGCAAGACAGGGAATTAAGGATGGCTACACCTTC
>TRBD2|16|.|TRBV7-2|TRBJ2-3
CASREGLAASTDTQYF
TGTGCCAGCAGGGAAGGACTAGCGGCTAGCACAGATACGCAGTATTTT
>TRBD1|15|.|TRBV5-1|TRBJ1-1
CASSLGTGGNTEAFF
TGCGCCAGCAGCCTTGGGACAGGGGGGAACACTGAAGCTTTCTTT
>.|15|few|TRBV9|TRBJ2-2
CASSPRESVTGELFF
TGTGCCAGCAGCCCCCGGGAGAGTGTAACCGGGGAGCTGTTTTTT
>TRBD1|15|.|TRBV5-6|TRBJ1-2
CASSLAGQNNYGYTF
TGTGCCAGCAGCTTGGCGGGACAGAACAACTATGGCTACACCTTC
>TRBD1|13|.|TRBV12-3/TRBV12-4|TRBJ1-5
CASSGTGNQPQHF
TGTGCCAGCAGCGGGACAGGCAATCAGCCCCAGCATTTT
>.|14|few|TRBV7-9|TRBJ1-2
CASSLPGRNYGYTF
TGTGCCAGCAGCCTACCGGGACGGAACTATGGCTACACCTTC
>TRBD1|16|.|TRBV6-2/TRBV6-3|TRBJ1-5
CASSPGQGFKSQPQHF
TGTGCCAGCAGCCCTGGACAGGGGTTCAAGAGTCAGCCCCAGCATTTT
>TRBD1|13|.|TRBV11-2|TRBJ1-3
CASERDRGNTIYF
TGTGCCAGCGAACGGGACAGGGGAAACACCATATATTTT
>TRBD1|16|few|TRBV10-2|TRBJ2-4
CASLMGQGRTKNIQYF
TGCGCCAGCCTCATGGGACAGGGTAGGACCAAAAACATTCAGTACTTC
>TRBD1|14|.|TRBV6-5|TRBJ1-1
CASSLDRGNPGAFF
TGTGCCAGCAGTTTGGACAGGGGGAATCCCGGAGCTTTCTTT
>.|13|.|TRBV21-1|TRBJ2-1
CASRGTKYNEQFF
TGTGCCAGCAGAGGGACTAAATACAATGAGCAGTTCTTC
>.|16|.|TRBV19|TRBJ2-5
CASSIKAGTYQETQYF
TGTGCCAGTAGTATAAAGGCGGGAACGTACCAAGAGACCCAGTACTTC
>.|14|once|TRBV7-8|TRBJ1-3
CASRVGGTGNTIYF
TGTGCCAGCAGGGTGGGGGGGACTGGAAACACCATATATTTT
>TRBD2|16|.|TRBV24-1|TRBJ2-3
CATSDVLAGATDTQYF
TGTGCCACCAGTGACGTCCTAGCGGGAGCGACAGATACGCAGTATTTT
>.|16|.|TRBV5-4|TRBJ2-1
CASSLGGTSPYNEQFF
TGTGCCAGCAGCTTGGGGGGGACTTCCCCCTACAATGAGCAGTTCTTC